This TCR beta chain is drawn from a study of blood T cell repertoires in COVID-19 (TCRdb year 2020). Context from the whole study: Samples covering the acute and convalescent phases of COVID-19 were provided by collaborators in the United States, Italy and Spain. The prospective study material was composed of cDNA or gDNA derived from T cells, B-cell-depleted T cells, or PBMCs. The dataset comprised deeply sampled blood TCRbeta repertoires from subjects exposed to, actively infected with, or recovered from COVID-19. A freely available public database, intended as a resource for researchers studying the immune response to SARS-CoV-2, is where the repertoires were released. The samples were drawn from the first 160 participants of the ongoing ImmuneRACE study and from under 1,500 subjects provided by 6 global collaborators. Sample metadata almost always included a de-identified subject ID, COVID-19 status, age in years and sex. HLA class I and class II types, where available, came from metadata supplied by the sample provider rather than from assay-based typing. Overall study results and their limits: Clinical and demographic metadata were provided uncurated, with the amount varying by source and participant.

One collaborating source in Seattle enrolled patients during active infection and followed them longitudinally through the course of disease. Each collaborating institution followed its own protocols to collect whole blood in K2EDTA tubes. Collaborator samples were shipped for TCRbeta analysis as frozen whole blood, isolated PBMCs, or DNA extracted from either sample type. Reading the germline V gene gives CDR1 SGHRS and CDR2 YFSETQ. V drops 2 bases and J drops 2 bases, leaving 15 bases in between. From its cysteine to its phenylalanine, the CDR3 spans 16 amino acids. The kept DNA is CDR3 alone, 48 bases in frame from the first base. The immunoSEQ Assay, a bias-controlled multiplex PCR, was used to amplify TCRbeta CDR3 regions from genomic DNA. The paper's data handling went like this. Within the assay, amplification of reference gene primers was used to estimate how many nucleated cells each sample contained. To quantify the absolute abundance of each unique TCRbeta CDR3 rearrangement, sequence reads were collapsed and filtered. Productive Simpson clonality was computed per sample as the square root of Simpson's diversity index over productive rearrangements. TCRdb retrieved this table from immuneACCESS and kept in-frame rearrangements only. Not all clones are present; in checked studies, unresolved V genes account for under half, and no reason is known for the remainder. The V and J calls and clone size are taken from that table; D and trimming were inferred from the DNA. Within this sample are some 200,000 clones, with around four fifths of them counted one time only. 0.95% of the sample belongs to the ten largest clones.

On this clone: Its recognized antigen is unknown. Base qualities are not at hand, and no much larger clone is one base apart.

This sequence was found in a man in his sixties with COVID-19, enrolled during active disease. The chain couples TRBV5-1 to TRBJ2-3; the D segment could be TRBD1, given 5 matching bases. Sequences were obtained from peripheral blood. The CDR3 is CASSFLPADITDTQYF. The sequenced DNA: TGCGCCAGCAGCTTCCTCCCGGCGGACATCACAGATACGCAGTATTTT.